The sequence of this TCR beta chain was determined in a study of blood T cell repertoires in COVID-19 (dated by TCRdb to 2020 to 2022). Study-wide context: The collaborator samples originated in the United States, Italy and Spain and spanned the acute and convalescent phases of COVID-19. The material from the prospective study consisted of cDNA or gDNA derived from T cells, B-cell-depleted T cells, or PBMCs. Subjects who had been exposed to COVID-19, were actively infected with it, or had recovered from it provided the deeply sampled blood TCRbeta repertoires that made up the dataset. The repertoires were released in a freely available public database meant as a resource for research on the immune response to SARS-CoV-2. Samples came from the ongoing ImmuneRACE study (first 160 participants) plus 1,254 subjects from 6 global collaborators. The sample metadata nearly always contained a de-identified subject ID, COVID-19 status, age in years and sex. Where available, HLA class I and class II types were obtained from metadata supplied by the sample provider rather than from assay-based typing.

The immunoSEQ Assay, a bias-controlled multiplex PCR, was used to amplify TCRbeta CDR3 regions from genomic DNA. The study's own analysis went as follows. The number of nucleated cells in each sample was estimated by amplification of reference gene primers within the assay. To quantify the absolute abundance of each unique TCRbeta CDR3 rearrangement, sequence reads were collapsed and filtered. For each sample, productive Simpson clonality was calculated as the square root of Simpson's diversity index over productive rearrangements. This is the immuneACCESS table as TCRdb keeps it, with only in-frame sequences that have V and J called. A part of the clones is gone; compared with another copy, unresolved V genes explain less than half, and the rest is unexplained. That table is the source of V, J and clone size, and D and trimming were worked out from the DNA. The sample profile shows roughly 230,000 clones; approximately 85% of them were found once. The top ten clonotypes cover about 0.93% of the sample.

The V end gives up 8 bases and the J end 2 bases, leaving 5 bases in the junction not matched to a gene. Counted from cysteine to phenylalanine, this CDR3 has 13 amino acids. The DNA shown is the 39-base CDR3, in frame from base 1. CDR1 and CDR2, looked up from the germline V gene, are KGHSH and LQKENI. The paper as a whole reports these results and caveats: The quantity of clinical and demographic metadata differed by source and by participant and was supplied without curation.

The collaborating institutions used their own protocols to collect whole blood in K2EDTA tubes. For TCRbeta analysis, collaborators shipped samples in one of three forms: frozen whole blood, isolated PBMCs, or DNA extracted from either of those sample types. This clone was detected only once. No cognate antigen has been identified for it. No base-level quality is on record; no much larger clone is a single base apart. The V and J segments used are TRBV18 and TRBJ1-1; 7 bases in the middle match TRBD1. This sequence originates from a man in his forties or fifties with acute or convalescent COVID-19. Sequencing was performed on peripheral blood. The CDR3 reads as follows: CASLRDRNTEAFF. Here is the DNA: TGTGCCAGCCTCCGGGACAGAAACACTGAAGCTTTCTTT.